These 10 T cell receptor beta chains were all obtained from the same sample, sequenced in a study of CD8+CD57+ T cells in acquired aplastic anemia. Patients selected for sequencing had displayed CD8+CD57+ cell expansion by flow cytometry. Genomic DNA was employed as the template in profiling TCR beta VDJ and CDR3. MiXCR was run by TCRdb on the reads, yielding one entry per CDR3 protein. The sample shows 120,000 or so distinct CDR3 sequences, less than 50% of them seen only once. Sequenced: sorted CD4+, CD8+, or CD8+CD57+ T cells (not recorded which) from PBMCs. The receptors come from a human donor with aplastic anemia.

The CDR3 nucleotides are TGTGCCAGCAGCCGGAGGCCGAGAAGGGTTAGCACTGAAGCTTTCTTT. It translates to CASSRRPRRVSTEAFF. This chain connects TRBV14 to TRBJ1-1; no firm D call. CDR1 is SGHDN, CDR2 FVKESK, per germline. This CDR3 is 16 amino acids long. Trimming left V 4 bases short and J 4 bases short, with 19 bases between.

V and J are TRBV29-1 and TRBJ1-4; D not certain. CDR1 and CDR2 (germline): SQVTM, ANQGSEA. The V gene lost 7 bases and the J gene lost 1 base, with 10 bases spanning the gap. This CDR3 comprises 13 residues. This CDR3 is CSAVSGTNEKLFF. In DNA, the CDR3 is TGCAGCGCCGTAAGCGGAACTAATGAAAAACTGTTTTTT.

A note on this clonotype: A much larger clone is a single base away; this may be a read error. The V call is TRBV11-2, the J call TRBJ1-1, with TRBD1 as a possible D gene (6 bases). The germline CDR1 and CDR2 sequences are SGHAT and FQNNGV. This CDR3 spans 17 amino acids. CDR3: CVSSLGPKQGSRTEAFF. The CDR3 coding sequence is TGTGTCAGCAGCCTCGGTCCAAAACAGGGTTCAAGGACTGAAGCTTTCTTT.

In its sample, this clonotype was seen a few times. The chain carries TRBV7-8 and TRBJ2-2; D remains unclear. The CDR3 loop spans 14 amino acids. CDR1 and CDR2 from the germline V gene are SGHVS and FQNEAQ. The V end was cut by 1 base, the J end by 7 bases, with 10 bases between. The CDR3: CASSLDRTGGELFF. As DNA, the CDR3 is TGTGCCAGCAGCTTAGATCGTACGGGCGGGGAGCTGTTTTTT.

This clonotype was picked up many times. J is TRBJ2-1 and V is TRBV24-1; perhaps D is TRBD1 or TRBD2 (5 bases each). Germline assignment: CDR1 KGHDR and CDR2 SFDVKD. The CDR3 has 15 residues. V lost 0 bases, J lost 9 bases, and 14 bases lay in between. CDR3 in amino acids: CATSDLQAGSGEQFF. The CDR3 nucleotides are TGTGCCACCAGTGATTTGCAGGCAGGGAGCGGTGAGCAGTTCTTC.

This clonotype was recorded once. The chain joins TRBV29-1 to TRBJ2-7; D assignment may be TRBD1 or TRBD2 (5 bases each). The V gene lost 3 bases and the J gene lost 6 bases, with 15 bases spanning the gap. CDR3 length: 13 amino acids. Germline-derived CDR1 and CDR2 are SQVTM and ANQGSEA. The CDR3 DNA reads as TGCAGCGTTGAGGGGACCGCGCCCCGCGAGCAGTACTTC. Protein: CSVEGTAPREQYF.

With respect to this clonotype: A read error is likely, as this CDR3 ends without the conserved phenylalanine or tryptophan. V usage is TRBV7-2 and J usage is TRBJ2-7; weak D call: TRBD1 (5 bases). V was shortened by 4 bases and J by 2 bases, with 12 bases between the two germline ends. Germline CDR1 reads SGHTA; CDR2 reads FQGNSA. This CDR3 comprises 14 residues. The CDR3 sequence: CASSSTVATYEQYA. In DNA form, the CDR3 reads TGTGCCAGCAGCTCGACAGTAGCTACCTACGAGCAGTACGCC.

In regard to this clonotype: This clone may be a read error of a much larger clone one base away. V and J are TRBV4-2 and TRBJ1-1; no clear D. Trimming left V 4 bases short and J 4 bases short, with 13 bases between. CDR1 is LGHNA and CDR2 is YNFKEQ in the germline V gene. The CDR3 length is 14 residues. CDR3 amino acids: CASSLGHSGTEAFF. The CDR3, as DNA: TGTGCCAGCAGCCTTGGTCATTCGGGCACTGAAGCTTTCTTT.

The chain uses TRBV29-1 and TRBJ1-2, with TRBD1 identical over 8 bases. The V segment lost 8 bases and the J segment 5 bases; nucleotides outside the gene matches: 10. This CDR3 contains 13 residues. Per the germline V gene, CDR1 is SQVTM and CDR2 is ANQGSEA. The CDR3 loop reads CSSHSGTGYGYTF. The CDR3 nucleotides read TGCAGCTCTCACTCCGGGACAGGTTATGGCTACACCTTC.

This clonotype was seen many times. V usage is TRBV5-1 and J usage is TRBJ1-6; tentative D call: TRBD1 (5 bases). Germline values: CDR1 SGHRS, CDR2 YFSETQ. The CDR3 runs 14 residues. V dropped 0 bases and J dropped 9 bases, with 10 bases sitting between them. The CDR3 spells CASSLEIGGSPLHF. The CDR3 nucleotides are TGCGCCAGCAGCTTGGAGATCGGGGGTTCACCCCTCCACTTT. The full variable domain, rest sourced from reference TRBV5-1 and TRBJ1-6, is KAGVTQTPRYLIKTRGQQVTLSCSPISGHRSVSWYQQTPGQGLQFLFEYFSETQRNKGNFPGRFSGRQFSNSRSEMNVSTLELGDSALYLCASSLEIGGSPLHFGNGTRLTVT.